Following are 32 T cell receptor beta chains from one sample sequenced in a study of shared clonotypes between healthy human individuals (dated by TCRdb to the early 2020s). The library was obtained by the immunoSEQ multiplex PCR assay. What TCRdb holds here is the immuneACCESS table cut down to in-frame rearrangements. Part of the clones is not present; checked against another copy, under half of the missing clones reflect an unresolved V gene, and the others are unexplained. A total of approximately 530,000 clones appear in this sample, approximately 94% of them only once. Of the sample, around 0.067% falls within the top ten clones. Sequenced input: naive CD4+ T cells sorted from blood. What the cell subset or site label conveys for this sample: CD45RA+ positively selected. The receptors come from a woman in her twenties or thirties in good health.

The V gene is TRBV28, the J gene TRBJ1-4, with 9 bases matching TRBD1. The CDR3 length is 15 residues. V shed 7 bases and J 5 bases; nucleotides not matched to a gene: 8. Germline lookup yields CDR1 MDHEN and CDR2 SYDVKM. CDR3 amino acids: CASTSPGQGNEKLFF. As DNA, the CDR3 is TGTGCCAGCACCAGCCCGGGACAGGGAAATGAAAAACTGTTTTTT.

This clone appeared a few times. CDR3 in amino acids: CASSWGQYAWQYF. CDR3 nucleotide sequence: TGTGCCAGCAGCTGGGGACAGTACGCTTGGCAGTACTTC. The rearrangement links TRBV7-2 to TRBJ2-7; 7 bases map to TRBD1. There are 13 residues in the CDR3. Germline lookup yields CDR1 SGHTA and CDR2 FQGNSA. The V gene end was trimmed by 4 bases and the J gene end by 9 bases; junction bases not matched to a gene: 9. Full variable domain (outside the CDR3, taken from reference TRBV7-2 and TRBJ2-7): GAGVSQSPSNKVTEKGKDVELRCDPISGHTALYWYRQSLGQGLEFLIYFQGNSAPDKSGLPSDRFSAERTGGSVSTLTIQRTQQEDSAVYLCASSWGQYAWQYFGPGTRLTVT.

The J gene is TRBJ1-2, the V gene TRBV10-2; tentative D call: TRBD1 (5 bases). The CDR3 sequence is 12 residues long. Trimming pared 2 bases from V and 9 bases from J, leaving 10 bases between. CDR1 WSHSY and CDR2 SAAADI come from the germline V gene. The CDR3 nucleotides read TGCGCCAGCAGTGAGAGCGGGGGTAGCTACACCTTC. This sequence encodes CASSESGGSYTF.

The J gene is TRBJ2-7, the V gene TRBV5-6, with 13 nucleotides matching TRBD2. The germline V gene has CDR1 SGHDT and CDR2 YYEEEE. V was pared by 4 bases and J by 6 bases, with 7 bases of the junction left unmatched. This CDR3 is built from 15 residues. The CDR3 loop is CASSRGLAGVSEQYF. The CDR3 DNA reads TGTGCCAGCAGCCGAGGACTAGCGGGAGTCTCCGAGCAGTACTTC.

The rearrangement uses TRBV28 and TRBJ1-1, with no clear D. The CDR3 has 13 amino acids. Trimming removed 6 bases from V and 0 bases from J, with 8 bases in between. CDR1 is MDHEN and CDR2 is SYDVKM in the germline V gene. The CDR3 DNA is TGTGCCAGCAGGAAATACATGAACACTGAAGCTTTCTTT. Its protein is CASRKYMNTEAFF. Complete variable domain (other parts from reference TRBV28 and TRBJ1-1): DVKVTQSSRYLVKRTGEKVFLECVQDMDHENMFWYRQDPGLGLRLIYFSYDVKMKEKGDIPEGYSVSREKKERFSLILESASTNQTSMYLCASRKYMNTEAFFGQGTRLTVV.

The V and J genes are TRBV19 and TRBJ1-5, with TRBD1 as a possible D gene (5 bases). This CDR3 has 18 residues. Trimming left V 5 bases short and J 7 bases short, with 27 bases between. Germline V gives CDR1 LNHDA, CDR2 SQIVND (reference sequence). In DNA, the CDR3 is TGTGCCAGTAGTTCCCGGGGACGGGGGGTACAGGCCCCCCAGCCCCAGCATTTT. Translation gives CASSSRGRGVQAPQPQHF.

A remark on this clone: Other nucleotide sequences from this sample produce the same CDR3. This chain connects TRBV5-1 to TRBJ2-7; D is possibly TRBD1 or TRBD2 (6 bases each). V lost 0 bases and J lost 4, with 11 bases in between. Germline CDR1 SGHRS, CDR2 YFSETQ. The CDR3 has 14 residues. The CDR3: CASSLGQGRYEQYF. CDR3 bases: TGCGCCAGCAGCTTGGGGCAGGGGAGGTACGAGCAGTACTTC.

V usage is TRBV27 and J usage is TRBJ2-6; 14 bases map to TRBD2. This CDR3 has 21 residues. Germline CDR1 reads MNHEY; CDR2 reads SMNVEV (reference sequence). The trim removed 6 bases at V and 4 bases at J, leaving 17 bases unmatched. CDR3 nucleotide sequence: TGTGCCAGCAGCGAGATTATCCCGGGACTAGCGGGAGCGCAAGGGGCCAACGTCCTGACTTTC. It codes for CASSEIIPGLAGAQGANVLTF.

The CDR3 loop reads CAIRPGFDTDTQYF. In DNA form, the CDR3 reads TGTGCCATCAGGCCGGGTTTCGACACAGATACGCAGTATTTT. The V gene is TRBV10-3, the J gene TRBJ2-3; D unclear. The V end was cut by 6 bases, the J end by 2 bases, with 12 bases between. The germline gives CDR1 ENHRY, CDR2 SYGVKD. The CDR3 extends over 14 amino acids.

The CDR3 DNA reads TGTGCCAGCAGCGGAGGACACCCTGGGGGGAGAGGGGGTTACAATGAGCAGTTCTTC. This gives the protein CASSGGHPGGRGGYNEQFF. The chain uses TRBV9 and TRBJ2-1; TRBD1 or TRBD2 may be the D gene (6 bases each). The CDR3 runs 19 residues. Deletions cut 3 bases from V and 4 bases from J, with 26 bases between. CDR1 and CDR2 from the germline V gene are SGDLS and YYNGEE.

V usage is TRBV28 and J usage is TRBJ2-3; 9 bases are shared with TRBD2. Germline V gene data show CDR1 as MDHEN and CDR2 as SYDVKM. Losses at the gene ends were 3 bases for V and 4 bases for J; bases not matched to a gene: 11. The CDR3 covers 17 residues. Written as DNA, the CDR3 is TGTGCCAGCAGTTTTCATACCGGACTAGCGAGCGCAGATACGCAGTATTTT. Protein product: CASSFHTGLASADTQYF.

This chain joins TRBV19 and TRBJ2-3, with TRBD1 as a possible D gene (5 bases). The CDR3 covers 17 residues. The germline V gene encodes CDR1 LNHDA and CDR2 SQIVND (reference sequence). V was cut by 1 base and J by 0 bases, with 14 bases left in between. CDR3 in amino acids: CASSIGGMGRSTDTQYF. CDR3 bases: TGTGCCAGTAGTATAGGTGGAATGGGGCGGAGCACAGATACGCAGTATTTT.

The rearrangement links TRBV5-6 to TRBJ2-5; D is unclear. This CDR3 has 14 amino acids. Germline values: CDR1 SGHDT, CDR2 YYEEEE. V lost 2 bases to trimming and J lost 2 bases, with 10 bases between them. DNA for the CDR3: TGTGCCAGCAGCTTCCCCCCGGATCAAGAGACCCAGTACTTC. Protein product: CASSFPPDQETQYF.

The chain is built from TRBV28 and TRBJ2-2; 7 bases agree with TRBD1. CDR1 and CDR2 (germline): MDHEN, SYDVKM. CDR3 length equals 14 residues. With V trimmed by 6 bases and J by 1 base, 2 bases remained unmatched. The CDR3 sequence is CASRGQLNTGELFF. The DNA for the CDR3 is TGTGCCAGCAGGGGACAGCTGAACACCGGGGAGCTGTTTTTT.

The genes are TRBV7-9 and TRBJ2-1, with TRBD2 identical over 11 bases. The trim removed 2 bases at V and 7 bases at J, leaving 10 bases unmatched. The CDR3 has 17 amino acids. CDR1 and CDR2 from the germline V gene are SEHNR and FQNEAQ (reference sequence). Here the CDR3 DNA reads TGTGCCAGCAGCTTATCGTGGGAGGGACTAGCGGTAAATGAGCAGTTCTTC. This sequence encodes CASSLSWEGLAVNEQFF. The full variable domain, in which reference TRBV7-9 and TRBJ2-1 provide the parts outside the CDR3, is DTGVSQNPRHKITKRGQNVTFRCDPISEHNRLYWYRQTLGQGPEFLTYFQNEAQLEKSRLLSDRFSAERPKGSFSTLEIQRTEQGDSAMYLCASSLSWEGLAVNEQFFGPGTRLTVL.

CDR3 DNA: TGTGCCAGCTCCCTGGACAGGGGGCACGAAAAACTGTTTTTT. It translates to CASSLDRGHEKLFF. This chain connects TRBV18 to TRBJ1-4; 11 bases agree with TRBD1. This CDR3 is 14 amino acids long. Germline V gene lookup returns CDR1 KGHSH and CDR2 LQKENI. J gave up 8 bases and V 6 bases, and 5 bases lay outside the gene matches.

The V gene is TRBV4-1, the J gene TRBJ1-5; D is perhaps TRBD1 (6 bases). The CDR3 is 16 amino acids. Looked up from germline, CDR1 is MGHRA and CDR2 is YSYEKL. Trimming left V 0 bases short and J 0 bases short, with 9 bases between. The CDR3 DNA reads TGCGCCAGCAGCCAAGAAGGGGGGTATAGCAATCAGCCCCAGCATTTT. Amino acids: CASSQEGGYSNQPQHF.

The J gene is TRBJ2-1, the V gene TRBV5-6, with 10 bases matching TRBD2. Germline V CDR1 and CDR2: SGHDT, YYEEEE. The V gene end was trimmed by 3 bases and the J gene end by 4 bases; junction bases not matched to a gene: 4. The CDR3 extends over 15 amino acids. CDR3 DNA sequence: TGTGCCAGCAGCTCACTAGCGGGATTTTACAATGAGCAGTTCTTC. Amino acid sequence: CASSSLAGFYNEQFF.

In its sample, this clone was seen a few times. The rearrangement links TRBV11-2 to TRBJ2-7; 9 nucleotides agree with TRBD2. The V gene's germline CDR1 is SGHAT and CDR2 FQNNGV. The ends lost 1 base at V and 2 bases at J; junction bases unmatched: 3. The CDR3 sequence is 15 residues long. The CDR3 spells CASSLGLAAPYEQYF. The CDR3 region has the DNA TGTGCCAGCAGCTTAGGACTAGCGGCCCCCTACGAGCAGTACTTC.

The V call is TRBV28, the J call TRBJ2-5; possibly TRBD2 for D (5 bases). V was pared by 4 bases and J by 5 bases, with 17 bases between. The CDR3 has 15 residues. The germline gives CDR1 MDHEN, CDR2 SYDVKM. The CDR3: CASSSGGSDGETQYF. DNA for the CDR3: TGTGCCAGCAGTTCAGGTGGGAGCGATGGGGAGACCCAGTACTTC.

The chain combines TRBV2 with TRBJ2-3, with D maybe TRBD2 (6 bases). There are 13 residues in the CDR3. From germline, CDR1 is SNHLY and CDR2 FYNNEI. Trimming took 9 bases from V and 0 from J, leaving 10 bases between them. DNA for the CDR3: TGTGCCAGTATTAGCGGAAGCACAGATACGCAGTATTTT. Translated: CASISGSTDTQYF.

The genes are TRBV27 and TRBJ2-7; D unclear. CDR1 MNHEY and CDR2 SMNVEV come from the germline V gene (reference sequence). This CDR3 has 14 residues. Trimming stripped 1 base from V and 2 bases from J, with 9 bases between. Here the CDR3 DNA reads TGTGCCAGCAGTTTATTTCCAGGCCCCTACGAGCAGTACTTC. Its protein is CASSLFPGPYEQYF.

The chain uses TRBV21-1 and TRBJ2-7; TRBD2 reflects the table's D call only, with no check against the DNA. TRBV21-1 is marked as a pseudogene. This CDR3 spans 21 amino acids. The CDR3 DNA follows: TGTGCCAGCAGCAAAGCCGGGAGAGCCAGGGGTGTAAGCGGGAGATCCTACGAGCAGTACTTC. Translated: CASSKAGRARGVSGRSYEQYF.

The chain uses TRBV28 and TRBJ1-5, with D possibly being TRBD1 (5 bases). The CDR3 totals 15 residues. Looked up from germline, CDR1 is MDHEN and CDR2 is SYDVKM. Trimming pared 5 bases from V and 3 bases from J, leaving 14 bases between. CDR3 in amino acids: CASSGAGGTNQPQHF. CDR3 DNA: TGTGCCAGCAGTGGCGCGGGCGGGACCAATCAGCCCCAGCATTTT.

The chain is built from TRBV10-3 and TRBJ2-1, with D unresolved. CDR3 size: 17 residues. V was clipped by 3 bases and J by 12 bases, with 27 bases between them. Germline V gene data show CDR1 as ENHRY and CDR2 as SYGVKD. CDR3 coding DNA: TGTGCCATCAGTGAACGGCAGTACGGCCGACCTAGTAGTGGGCAGTTCTTC. Translating it yields CAISERQYGRPSSGQFF.

The chain has TRBV5-1 and TRBJ2-7, with TRBD2 matching 7 bases. Germline-derived CDR1 and CDR2 are SGHRS and YFSETQ. The V gene end was trimmed by 4 bases and the J gene end by 5 bases; junction bases not matched to a gene: 15. The CDR3 has 16 amino acids. The CDR3 protein is CASSPGSLAGAHEQYF. The CDR3 DNA is TGCGCCAGCAGCCCTGGTTCTCTGGCGGGAGCCCACGAGCAGTACTTC.

The chain joins TRBV28 to TRBJ2-2; TRBD1 is a possible D gene (6 bases). The V end lost 5 bases, the J end lost 5 bases, and 12 bases lay between the germline ends. This CDR3 spans 14 amino acids. CDR1 MDHEN and CDR2 SYDVKM come from the germline V gene. The CDR3 DNA is TGTGCCAGCAGTACTGCAGGGGAGACCGGGGAGCTGTTTTTT. It codes for CASSTAGETGELFF.

A single count supports this clone. This chain connects TRBV4-2 to TRBJ2-1; 7 nucleotides align to TRBD2. The CDR3 is 19 amino acids. Trimming took 0 bases from V and 5 from J; bases not matched to a gene: 16. Germline V lookup: CDR1 LGHNA, CDR2 YNFKEQ. CDR3 region: CASSQDIVRSGGSDNEQFF. The CDR3 nucleotides are TGTGCCAGCAGCCAAGATATCGTACGGAGTGGCGGGAGCGACAATGAGCAGTTCTTC.

This clone was counted once. The chain links TRBV19 to TRBJ1-5; D is perhaps TRBD1 (5 bases). The germline V gene encodes CDR1 LNHDA and CDR2 SQIVND (reference sequence). CDR3 length: 15 amino acids. V was trimmed by 7 bases and J by 7 bases, leaving 20 bases between them. The CDR3, as DNA: TGTGCCAGTACCCCCCGGGACGGGTCGTTCCAGCCCCAGCATTTT. This translates into CASTPRDGSFQPQHF.

This chain uses TRBV7-3 with TRBJ2-2; tentative D call: TRBD2 (5 bases). V was cut by 4 bases and J by 4 bases, with 7 bases left in between. The CDR3 contains 13 residues. The germline gives CDR1 SGHTA, CDR2 FQGTGA. This CDR3 is CASSWELTGELFF. In DNA form, the CDR3 reads TGTGCCAGCAGCTGGGAGCTCACCGGGGAGCTGTTTTTT. The full variable domain, its missing parts supplied by reference TRBV7-3 and TRBJ2-2, is GAGVSQTPSNKVTEKGKYVELRCDPISGHTALYWYRQSLGQGPEFLIYFQGTGAADDSGLPNDRFFAVRPEGSVSTLKIQRTERGDSAVYLCASSWELTGELFFGEGSRLTVL.

This clone has a handful of counts. The chain recombines TRBV5-1 with TRBJ1-2; the match to TRBD1 covers 7 bases. The CDR3 loop spans 14 amino acids. Germline CDR1 is SGHRS and CDR2 is YFSETQ. The junction had 4 bases not matched to a gene; V was cut back by 4 bases and J by 1 base. The CDR3 reads CASSKGTDNYGYTF. In DNA form, the CDR3 reads TGCGCCAGCAGCAAAGGGACAGATAACTATGGCTACACCTTC. Variable domain in full (rest from reference TRBV5-1 and TRBJ1-2): KAGVTQTPRYLIKTRGQQVTLSCSPISGHRSVSWYQQTPGQGLQFLFEYFSETQRNKGNFPGRFSGRQFSNSRSEMNVSTLELGDSALYLCASSKGTDNYGYTFGSGTRLTVV.

This clone was counted a few times. The genes are TRBV19 and TRBJ1-3, with D hard to call. The germline CDR1 and CDR2 sequences are LNHDA and SQIVND (reference sequence). The CDR3 totals 11 residues. Between the trimmed V and J ends, which lost 8 bases and 2 bases, there was a span of 4 bases. CDR3 bases: TGTGCCAGTCGAGCTGGAAACACCATATATTTT. This sequence encodes CASRAGNTIYF.